In this sample, the clone carrying this T cell receptor beta chain turned up once. The data originate from a study of blood T cell repertoires in COVID-19. Method: immunoSEQ multiplex PCR; TCRdb's copy keeps in-frame clones and lacks some. The sample shows about 160,000 clones, 85% of them seen only once. V was clipped by 4 bases and J by 0 bases; unmatched bases: 10. There are 19 residues in the CDR3. Looked up from germline, CDR1 is LGHDT and CDR2 is YNNKEL (reference sequence). Sequenced material: peripheral blood. J is TRBJ2-5 and V is TRBV3-1 (or the pseudogene TRBV3-2); 14 nucleotides match TRBD2. The origin of this receptor is a human donor with acute or convalescent COVID-19. The donor label of this sample is uncertain. The CDR3 loop reads CASSPRTSGGTLNQETQYF. Written as DNA, the CDR3 is TGTGCCAGCAGCCCCCGGACTAGCGGGGGGACCCTAAACCAAGAGACCCAGTACTTC.